These 21 T cell receptor beta chains originate from one sample sequenced in a study of blood T cell repertoires in COVID-19. TCRdb keeps only in-frame clones here, not all; method: immunoSEQ multiplex PCR. This repertoire shows 300,000 or so clones, 85% to 90% found once; its top ten account for approximately 2.9%. Sequencing was performed on peripheral blood. Receptors were obtained from a woman aged 25 to 39 with COVID-19, enrolled during active disease.

This CDR3 reads CASRSGGDQPQHF. CDR3 in DNA: TGTGCCAGCAGGAGCGGGGGGGATCAGCCCCAGCATTTT. The V and J genes are TRBV28 and TRBJ1-5; tentatively, D is TRBD1 (5 bases). This CDR3 spans 13 amino acids. Germline V gene sequence: CDR1 MDHEN, CDR2 SYDVKM. Trimming pared 6 bases from V and 5 bases from J, leaving 11 bases between.

In its sample, this clone was seen many times. The gene calls are TRBV4-2 and TRBJ1-3; 9 bases are shared with TRBD1. This CDR3 comprises 16 residues. Trimming cost V 3 bases and J 4 bases; bases outside gene matches: 7. Germline V gene sequence: CDR1 LGHNA, CDR2 YNFKEQ. The CDR3 loop is CASSQRQGGLGNTIYF. The CDR3 bases are TGTGCCAGCAGCCAGAGACAGGGGGGGCTCGGAAACACCATATATTTT.

V usage is TRBV6-5 and J usage is TRBJ2-3, with TRBD1 matching over 10 bases. V dropped 11 bases and J dropped 5; count of bases not matched to a gene: 7. The CDR3 runs to 13 residues. Germline V gene lookup returns CDR1 MNHEY and CDR2 SVGAGI. The CDR3 bases are TGTGCCGGGGGACAGGGGAGTGAAGATACGCAGTATTTT. Protein sequence: CAGGQGSEDTQYF.

The chain has TRBV7-2 and TRBJ1-3; no firm D call. The ends were cut back, 2 bases at V and 0 bases at J, with 8 bases in the middle. The V gene's germline CDR1 is SGHTA and CDR2 FQGNSA. The CDR3 is made up of 15 amino acids. CDR3 nucleotide sequence: TGTGCCAGCAGCTTAAGCGGGATCTCTGGAAACACCATATATTTT. Translating gives CASSLSGISGNTIYF.

The J gene is TRBJ1-1, the V gene TRBV9; no clear D. Germline V gene lookup returns CDR1 SGDLS and CDR2 YYNGEE. The V end was cut by 1 base, the J end by 0 bases, with 4 bases between. The CDR3 spans 13 residues. CDR3 coding DNA: TGTGCCAGCAGCGTATTCGTGAACACTGAAGCTTTCTTT. Translated, it gives CASSVFVNTEAFF.

The chain carries TRBV5-5 and TRBJ2-2; 7 bases map to TRBD2. This CDR3 has 16 residues. Trimming removed 4 bases from V and 1 base from J; junction bases left unmatched: 7. Germline assignment: CDR1 SGHKS and CDR2 YYEKEE (reference sequence). The CDR3 DNA follows: TGTGCCAGCAGCCCCTGGGAGGGAATGAACACCGGGGAGCTGTTTTTT. Protein product: CASSPWEGMNTGELFF.

The V and J genes are TRBV15 and TRBJ2-2; D is unresolved. This CDR3 is built from 17 residues. From germline, CDR1 is LNHNV and CDR2 YYDKDF (reference sequence). V was trimmed by 0 bases and J by 1 base, leaving 12 bases between them. The DNA for the CDR3 is TGTGCCACCAGCAGAGATCGCGCCCTTCTGAACACCGGGGAGCTGTTTTTT. Residues: CATSRDRALLNTGELFF. Filled out from reference TRBV15 and TRBJ2-2, the complete variable domain reads DAMVIQNPRYQVTQFGKPVTLSCSQTLNHNVMYWYQQKSSQAPKLLFHYYDKDFNNEADTPDNFQSRRPNTSFCFLDIRSPGLGDTAMYLCATSRDRALLNTGELFFGEGSRLTVL.

This clone was seen just once. V usage is TRBV11-2 and J usage is TRBJ2-7; perhaps TRBD2 as D (6 bases). There are 12 residues in the CDR3. Germline V gene lookup returns CDR1 SGHAT and CDR2 FQNNGV. V lost 5 bases and J lost 6, with 11 bases in between. The CDR3 loop is CASSPRRGEQYF. The CDR3 DNA is TGTGCCAGCAGCCCTAGGAGGGGCGAGCAGTACTTC.

The rearrangement uses TRBV2 and TRBJ1-6; TRBD1 matches at 10 bases. The V gene end was trimmed by 4 bases and the J gene end by 10 bases; junction bases not matched to a gene: 4. Germline CDR1 is SNHLY and CDR2 is FYNNEI. This CDR3 contains 14 residues. CDR3 nucleotide sequence: TGTGCCAGCAGTGGGGACAGGGGCGGATCACCCCTCCACTTT. As protein: CASSGDRGGSPLHF.

This sequence joins TRBV2 and TRBJ1-2; the match to TRBD1 covers 8 bases. The CDR3 is made up of 15 amino acids. Germline V gene sequence: CDR1 SNHLY, CDR2 FYNNEI. V shed 6 bases, J shed 1 base, and the junction held 7 bases outside the gene matches. The CDR3 region has the DNA TGTGCCAGCAGGGGAACAGGGGGAGGTAACTATGGCTACACCTTC. Translating gives CASRGTGGGNYGYTF.

This clone was seen just once. The V gene is TRBV5-1, the J gene TRBJ2-7, with 7 positions matching TRBD2. Germline CDR1 reads SGHRS; CDR2 reads YFSETQ. V was clipped by 0 bases and J by 6 bases; unmatched bases: 3. The CDR3 length is 13 residues. CDR3 sequence reads: CASSLVSSGEQYF. The DNA for the CDR3 is TGCGCCAGCAGCTTGGTGTCTAGCGGCGAGCAGTACTTC.

The CDR3 nucleotides are TGTGCCAGCAGTTACAGCCTTAACTATGGCTACACCTTC. Its protein is CASSYSLNYGYTF. The rearrangement links TRBV6-2 or TRBV6-3 to TRBJ1-2; D uncertain. The germline V gene encodes CDR1 MNHEY and CDR2 SVGEGT. The CDR3 covers 13 residues. V lost 2 bases, J lost 1 base, and 5 bases lay in between.

The chain uses TRBV5-5 and TRBJ1-3; 7 bases map to TRBD1. Germline-derived CDR1 and CDR2 are SGHKS and YYEKEE (reference sequence). Losses at the gene ends were 4 bases for V and 4 bases for J; bases not matched to a gene: 8. The CDR3 covers 15 residues. The CDR3 sequence: CASSAGQFVGNTIYF. For the CDR3, the DNA is TGTGCCAGCAGCGCGGGACAGTTTGTCGGAAACACCATATATTTT.

The rearrangement links TRBV2 to TRBJ1-1; D not resolved. The CDR3 loop spans 12 amino acids. Trimming took 8 bases from V and 0 from J, leaving 7 bases between them. CDR1 SNHLY and CDR2 FYNNEI come from the germline V gene. In DNA, the CDR3 is TGTGCCAGCCTCCCCCTGAACACTGAAGCTTTCTTT. It is translated as CASLPLNTEAFF.

V and J are TRBV2 and TRBJ2-5, with 16 bases fitting TRBD2. Germline trimming cut 5 bases from V and 5 bases from J; bases unmatched to any gene: 17. The CDR3 extends over 20 amino acids. CDR1 is SNHLY, CDR2 FYNNEI, per germline. In nucleotides, the CDR3 is TGTGCCAGCAGTACCCCCGGGACTAGCGGGAGGGCGCTAGAAGTTGAGACCCAGTACTTC. Translated, it gives CASSTPGTSGRALEVETQYF.

The chain is built from TRBV29-1 and TRBJ2-3; 9 positions agree with TRBD1. Germline assignment: CDR1 SQVTM and CDR2 ANQGSEA. The trim removed 4 bases at V and 4 bases at J, leaving 15 bases unmatched. The CDR3 has 17 residues. CDR3 amino acids: CSVVKAAGQGNSDTQYF. DNA of the CDR3: TGCAGCGTTGTTAAGGCTGCGGGACAGGGTAACTCAGATACGCAGTATTTT.

The chain carries TRBV7-9 and TRBJ2-3; 8 positions agree with TRBD2. Trimming cost V 5 bases and J 2 bases; bases outside gene matches: 9. CDR3 length: 16 amino acids. CDR1 and CDR2 (germline): SEHNR, FQNEAQ (reference sequence). DNA of the CDR3: TGTGCCAGCAGCCCGTCCGGGGGGGTGGACACAGATACGCAGTATTTT. Translation gives CASSPSGGVDTDTQYF.

The genes are TRBV7-8 and TRBJ2-3; a possible D gene is TRBD2 (5 bases). The CDR3 length is 17 residues. Germline assignment: CDR1 SGHVS and CDR2 FQNEAQ. V lost 3 bases and J 1 base, leaving 17 bases between the germline ends. The CDR3 nucleotides read TGTGCCAGCAGCTTCGCGCCAGACTTGGGAGGCACAGATACGCAGTATTTT. It is translated as CASSFAPDLGGTDTQYF.

J is TRBJ2-3 and V is TRBV19, with 11 bases that match TRBD2. V shed 5 bases and J 4 bases; nucleotides not matched to a gene: 8. CDR3 size: 16 residues. Germline CDR1 LNHDA, CDR2 SQIVND (reference sequence). The CDR3: CASSFTSGRRADTQYF. DNA of the CDR3: TGTGCCAGTAGTTTTACTAGCGGGAGAAGAGCAGATACGCAGTATTTT.

The chain recombines TRBV27 with TRBJ2-5; 7 bases align to TRBD1. This CDR3 is built from 14 residues. Trimming removed 5 bases from V and 5 bases from J; junction bases left unmatched: 8. Germline CDR1 and CDR2: MNHEY and SMNVEV (reference sequence). CDR3 sequence (DNA): TGTGCCAGCAGTCAAAACAGGGGTCGGGAGACCCAGTACTTC. Translation: CASSQNRGRETQYF.

The chain employs TRBV7-8 and TRBJ2-7; D perhaps matches TRBD1 (5 bases). Germline CDR1 and CDR2: SGHVS and FQNEAQ. Trimming cost V 1 base and J 5 bases, with 15 bases left between them. CDR3 length: 15 amino acids. This CDR3 reads CASSLVPQGIDEQYF. CDR3 bases: TGTGCCAGCAGCTTAGTCCCGCAGGGAATAGACGAGCAGTACTTC.